What follows describes a single T cell receptor beta chain. The antigen this receptor binds is unknown. Base-call qualities are not available, and no considerably larger clone is one nucleotide away. The CDR3 regions of human TCRbeta chains were subjected to immunosequencing. Regarding the original processing steps: TCRs in the repertoires were matched against a reference library of SARS-CoV-2-specific TCRs that had been generated with the MIRA antigen-specificity platform. Breadth meant the fraction of unique TCRs that were SARS-CoV-2-associated, whereas depth meant the fraction of total T cells that were SARS-CoV-2-associated. Each spike-specific TCR was assigned to its reactive spike region and to a CD4 or CD8 class using the MIRA data. Log10-transformed breadth and depth values were compared by one-way ANOVA with Sidak's multiple comparisons tests. TCRdb took this table from immuneACCESS and kept in-frame rearrangements with V and J called. Such tables lack part of the clones; where checked against another copy, unresolved V genes explain under half of the gap, and the rest is unexplained. Clone size and the V and J calls come from that table; the DNA yielded D and trimming. This sample lists 100,000 or so clones; around nine tenths were detected once. Jointly, the top ten make up more than 9% of the sample.

The source of the sample is a study of T cell responses to AZD1222 COVID-19 vaccine (dated by TCRdb to the early 2020s). Study-level background: AZD1222 recipients with second doses at about 4 weeks or about 12 weeks were pooled, because spike-specific TCR depth and breadth did not differ between schedules. A total of 233 trial participants underwent TCR sequencing, of whom around 200 received two doses of AZD1222 and around 26 received two doses of the MenACWY control vaccine. Enrollment into the trials was organized by age into subgroups of 18-55, 56-69 and 70-plus years, and those subgroups contained around 150, 28 and 57 TCR-sequenced participants, respectively. General study outcomes and caveats: Because no day 14 peak-response samples were available, repertoires were characterized only after the peak T cell response. Vaccine-associated CD4 TCRs spanned the whole spike protein, with dominant responses in regions 160-218 and 743-854. Most participants were white British and females outnumbered males, and the authors suggested that clonal diversity may have been underestimated. Only a handful of AZD1222 recipients were SARS-CoV-2 seropositive at baseline, limiting conclusions about previously exposed vaccinees. The 56-69-year group was small, and its depth increase did not reach significance, likely because of low power. Epitopes outside the regions mutated in the B.1.351 and B.1.1.7 variants were reportedly recognized by nearly half of the unique spike-specific TCRs. After two AZD1222 doses, spike-specific TCR breadth and depth were significantly higher than at day 0 and than in MenACWY recipients.

The time point label, as the study defines it: baseline before first vaccination. Vaccinee samples came from UK trials COV001 and COV002, including a single-blind randomized controlled phase 2/3 trial of AZD1222 (ChAdOx1 nCoV-19) in healthy adults. Trial participant PBMC samples were collected at day 0 and day 28 after the second dose for TCRbeta chain sequencing. The TCR comes from an adult in good health. This specimen was peripheral blood, taken on day 0 of AZD1222 vaccination.

The CDR3 corresponds to CASSIDNTGELFF. The bases read TGTGCCAGCAGTATAGACAACACCGGGGAGCTGTTTTTT. This chain joins TRBV6-4 to TRBJ2-2; the D segment cannot be called with confidence. The CDR3 holds 13 amino acids from the cysteine to the phenylalanine. CDR3 DNA only is kept here, 39 bases in frame from base 1. V loses 5 bases, J loses 2 bases, and the germline ends lie 6 bases apart. CDR1 and CDR2, looked up from the germline V gene, are MRHNA and SNTAGT.